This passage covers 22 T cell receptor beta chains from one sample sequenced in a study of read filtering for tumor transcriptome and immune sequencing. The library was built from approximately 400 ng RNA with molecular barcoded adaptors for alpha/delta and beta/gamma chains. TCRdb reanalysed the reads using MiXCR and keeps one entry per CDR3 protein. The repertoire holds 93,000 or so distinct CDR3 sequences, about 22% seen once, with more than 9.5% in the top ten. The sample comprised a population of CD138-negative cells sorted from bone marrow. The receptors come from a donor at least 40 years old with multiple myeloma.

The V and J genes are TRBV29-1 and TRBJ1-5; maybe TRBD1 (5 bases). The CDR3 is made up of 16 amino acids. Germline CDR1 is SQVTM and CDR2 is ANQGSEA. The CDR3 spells CLGGKQENYSNQPQHF. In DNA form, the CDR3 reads TGCCTCGGGGGAAAGCAAGAAAACTATAGCAATCAGCCCCAGCATTTT.

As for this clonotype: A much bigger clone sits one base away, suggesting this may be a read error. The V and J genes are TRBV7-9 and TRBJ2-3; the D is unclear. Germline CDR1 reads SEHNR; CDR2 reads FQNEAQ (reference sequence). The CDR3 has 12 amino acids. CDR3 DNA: TGTGCCAGCAGCCACCCCATGGATACGCAGTCTTTT. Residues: CASSHPMDTQSF.

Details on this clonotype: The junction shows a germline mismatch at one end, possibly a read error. Here the CDR3 reads CSARGASSGVSYERYF. In DNA form, the CDR3 reads TGCAGTGCGAGGGGGGCTTCTAGCGGGGTTTCCTACGAGCGGTACTTC. The genes are TRBV20-1 and TRBJ2-7, with 9 bases fitting TRBD2. The CDR3 spans 16 residues. The germline gives CDR1 DFQATT, CDR2 SNEGSKA (reference sequence).

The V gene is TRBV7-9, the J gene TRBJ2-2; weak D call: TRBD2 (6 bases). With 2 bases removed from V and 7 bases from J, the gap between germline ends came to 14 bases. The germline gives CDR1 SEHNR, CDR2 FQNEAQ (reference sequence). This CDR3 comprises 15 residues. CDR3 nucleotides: TGTGCCAGCAGCTTAACGGGAGCCCCCGGCGGGGAGCTGTTTTTT. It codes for CASSLTGAPGGELFF.

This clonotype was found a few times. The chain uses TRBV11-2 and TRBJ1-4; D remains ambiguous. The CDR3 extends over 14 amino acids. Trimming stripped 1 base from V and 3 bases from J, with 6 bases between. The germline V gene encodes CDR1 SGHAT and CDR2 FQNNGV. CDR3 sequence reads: CASSLGVANEKLFF. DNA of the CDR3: TGTGCCAGCAGCTTAGGGGTCGCTAATGAAAAACTGTTTTTT.

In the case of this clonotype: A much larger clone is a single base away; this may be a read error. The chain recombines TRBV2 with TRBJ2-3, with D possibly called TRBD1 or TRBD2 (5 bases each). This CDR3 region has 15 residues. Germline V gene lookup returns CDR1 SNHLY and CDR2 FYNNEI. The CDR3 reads CVSRALDMPGDTQYF. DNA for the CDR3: TGTGTCAGCAGGGCACTAGACATGCCCGGAGATACGCAGTATTTT.

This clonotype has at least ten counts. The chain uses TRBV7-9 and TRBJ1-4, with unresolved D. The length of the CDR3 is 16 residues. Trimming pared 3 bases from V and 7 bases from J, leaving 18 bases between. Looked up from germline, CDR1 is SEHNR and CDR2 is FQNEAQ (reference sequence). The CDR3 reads CASSFLGDPVLEKLFF. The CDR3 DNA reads TGTGCCAGCAGCTTTCTTGGGGATCCTGTGCTTGAAAAACTGTTTTTT.

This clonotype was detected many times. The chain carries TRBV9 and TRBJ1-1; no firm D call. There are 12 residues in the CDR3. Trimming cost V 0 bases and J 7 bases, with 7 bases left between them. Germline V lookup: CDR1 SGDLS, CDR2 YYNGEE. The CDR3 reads CASSVEGGEAFF. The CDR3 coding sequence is TGTGCCAGCAGCGTAGAGGGAGGTGAAGCTTTCTTT.

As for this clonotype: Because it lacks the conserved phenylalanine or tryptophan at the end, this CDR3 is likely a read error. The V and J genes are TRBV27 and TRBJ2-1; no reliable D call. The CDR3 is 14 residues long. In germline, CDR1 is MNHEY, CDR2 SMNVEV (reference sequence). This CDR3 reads CARSLRPYKDEQFS. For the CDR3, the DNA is TGTGCCAGGAGTTTGAGGCCGTATAAGGATGAGCAGTTCTCC.

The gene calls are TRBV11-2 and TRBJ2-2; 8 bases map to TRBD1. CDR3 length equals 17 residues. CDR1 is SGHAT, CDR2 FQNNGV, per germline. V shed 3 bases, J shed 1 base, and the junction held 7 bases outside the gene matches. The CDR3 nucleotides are TGTGCCAGCAGCTTCCCTCCGGGACAGGAGAACACCGGGGAGCTGTTTTTT. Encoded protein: CASSFPPGQENTGELFF. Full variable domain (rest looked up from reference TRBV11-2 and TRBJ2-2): EAGVAQSPRYKIIEKRQSVAFWCNPISGHATLYWYQQILGQGPKLLIQFQNNGVVDDSQLPKDRFSAERLKGVDSTLKIQPAKLEDSAVYLCASSFPPGQENTGELFFGEGSRLTVL.

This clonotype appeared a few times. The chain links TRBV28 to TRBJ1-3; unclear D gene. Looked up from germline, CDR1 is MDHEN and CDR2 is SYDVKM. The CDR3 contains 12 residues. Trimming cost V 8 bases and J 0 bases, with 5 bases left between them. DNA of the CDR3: TGTGCCAGCTGCATCTCTGGAAACACCATATATTTT. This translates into CASCISGNTIYF.

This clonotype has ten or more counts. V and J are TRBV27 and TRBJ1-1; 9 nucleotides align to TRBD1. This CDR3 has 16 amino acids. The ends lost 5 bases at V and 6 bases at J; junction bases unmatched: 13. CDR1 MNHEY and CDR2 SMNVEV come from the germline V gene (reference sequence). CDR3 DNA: TGTGCCAGCAGTCTACGTCCGGGACAGGGATACCCTGAAGCTTTCTTT. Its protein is CASSLRPGQGYPEAFF.

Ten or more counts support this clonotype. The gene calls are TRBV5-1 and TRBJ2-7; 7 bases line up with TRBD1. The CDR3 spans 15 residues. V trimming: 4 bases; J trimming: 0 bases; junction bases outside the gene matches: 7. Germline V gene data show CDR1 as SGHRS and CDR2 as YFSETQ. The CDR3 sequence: CASSHRDRASYEQYF. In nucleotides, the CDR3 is TGCGCCAGCAGCCACCGGGACAGAGCCTCCTACGAGCAGTACTTC.

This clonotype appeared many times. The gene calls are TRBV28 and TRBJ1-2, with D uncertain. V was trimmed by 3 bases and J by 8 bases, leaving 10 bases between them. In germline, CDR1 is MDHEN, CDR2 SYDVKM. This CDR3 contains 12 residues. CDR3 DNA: TGTGCCAGCAGTTTTGGATTGAGGGGCTACACCTTC. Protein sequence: CASSFGLRGYTF.

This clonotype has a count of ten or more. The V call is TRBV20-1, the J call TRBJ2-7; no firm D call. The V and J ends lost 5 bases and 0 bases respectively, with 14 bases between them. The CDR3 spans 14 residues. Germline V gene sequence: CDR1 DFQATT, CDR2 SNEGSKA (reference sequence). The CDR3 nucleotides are TGCAGTGCTCCCGGTAGGGCAAGCTCCTACGAGCAGTACTTC. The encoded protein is CSAPGRASSYEQYF.

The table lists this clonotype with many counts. CDR3 in amino acids: CASSFSFGGGNEQFF. The CDR3 DNA follows: TGTGCCAGCAGCTTTTCATTTGGAGGAGGCAATGAGCAGTTCTTC. The rearrangement uses TRBV11-2 and TRBJ2-1; possibly TRBD2 for D (5 bases). Between the trimmed V and J ends, which lost 3 bases and 6 bases, there was a span of 15 bases. CDR3 length equals 15 residues. Germline-derived CDR1 and CDR2 are SGHAT and FQNNGV.

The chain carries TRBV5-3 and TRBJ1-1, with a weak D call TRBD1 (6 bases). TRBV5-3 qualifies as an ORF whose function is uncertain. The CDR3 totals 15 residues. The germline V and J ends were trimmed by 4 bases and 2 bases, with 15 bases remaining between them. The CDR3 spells CARSLPTGTNTEAFF. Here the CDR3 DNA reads TGTGCCAGAAGCCTGCCGACAGGTACCAACACTGAAGCTTTCTTT.

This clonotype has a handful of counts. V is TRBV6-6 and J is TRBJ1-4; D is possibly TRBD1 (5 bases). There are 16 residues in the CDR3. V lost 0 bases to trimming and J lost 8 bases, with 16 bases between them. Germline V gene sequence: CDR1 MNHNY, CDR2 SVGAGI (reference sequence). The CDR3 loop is CASSYSIKYEGEKLFF. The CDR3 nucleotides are TGTGCCAGCAGTTACTCGATCAAATATGAGGGGGAAAAACTGTTTTTT.

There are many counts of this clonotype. CDR3 loop: CASNPVAGANVLTF. The CDR3 region has the DNA TGTGCCAGCAATCCGGTGGCTGGGGCCAACGTCCTGACTTTC. This chain connects TRBV28 to TRBJ2-6; D unresolved. Trimming removed 7 bases from V and 2 bases from J, with 9 bases in between. The germline V gene encodes CDR1 MDHEN and CDR2 SYDVKM. The CDR3 runs to 14 residues.

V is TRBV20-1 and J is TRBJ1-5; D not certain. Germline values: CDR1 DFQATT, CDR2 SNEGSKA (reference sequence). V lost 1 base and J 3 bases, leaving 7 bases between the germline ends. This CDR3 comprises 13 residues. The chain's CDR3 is CSARGRDNQPQHF. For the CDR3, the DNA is TGCAGTGCTAGAGGGAGGGACAATCAGCCCCAGCATTTT.

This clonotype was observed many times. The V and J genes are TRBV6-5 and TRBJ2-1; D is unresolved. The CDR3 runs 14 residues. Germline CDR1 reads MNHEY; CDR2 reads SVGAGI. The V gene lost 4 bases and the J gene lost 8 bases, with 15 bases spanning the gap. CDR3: CASSSLRAADEQFF. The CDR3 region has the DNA TGTGCCAGCAGTTCGCTAAGGGCCGCGGATGAGCAGTTCTTC.

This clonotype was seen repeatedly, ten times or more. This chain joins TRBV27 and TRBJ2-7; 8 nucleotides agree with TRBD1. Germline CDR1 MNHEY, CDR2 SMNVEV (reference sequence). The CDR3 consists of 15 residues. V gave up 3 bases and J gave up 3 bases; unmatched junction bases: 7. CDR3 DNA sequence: TGTGCCAGCAGTTTTAGTCGGACAGGGAACTACGAGCAGTACTTC. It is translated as CASSFSRTGNYEQYF.